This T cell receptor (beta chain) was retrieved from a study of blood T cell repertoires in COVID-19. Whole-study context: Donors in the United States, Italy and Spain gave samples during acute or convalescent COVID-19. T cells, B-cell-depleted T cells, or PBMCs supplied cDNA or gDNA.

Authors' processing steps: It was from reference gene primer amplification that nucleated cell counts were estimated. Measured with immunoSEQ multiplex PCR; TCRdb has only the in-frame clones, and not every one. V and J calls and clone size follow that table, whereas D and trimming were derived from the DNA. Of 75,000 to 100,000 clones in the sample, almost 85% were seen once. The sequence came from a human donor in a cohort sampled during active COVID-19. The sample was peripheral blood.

The CDR3 reads CASSYGQVYGYTF. CDR3 bases: TGTGCCAGCAGCTACGGACAGGTGTATGGCTACACCTTC. The V and J genes are TRBV6-5 and TRBJ1-2, with 7 bases aligning to TRBD1. The J segment lost 5 bases and the V segment lost 6 bases, leaving 6 bases of the junction unmatched. The CDR3 consists of 13 residues. Germline lookup yields CDR1 MNHEY and CDR2 SVGAGI.